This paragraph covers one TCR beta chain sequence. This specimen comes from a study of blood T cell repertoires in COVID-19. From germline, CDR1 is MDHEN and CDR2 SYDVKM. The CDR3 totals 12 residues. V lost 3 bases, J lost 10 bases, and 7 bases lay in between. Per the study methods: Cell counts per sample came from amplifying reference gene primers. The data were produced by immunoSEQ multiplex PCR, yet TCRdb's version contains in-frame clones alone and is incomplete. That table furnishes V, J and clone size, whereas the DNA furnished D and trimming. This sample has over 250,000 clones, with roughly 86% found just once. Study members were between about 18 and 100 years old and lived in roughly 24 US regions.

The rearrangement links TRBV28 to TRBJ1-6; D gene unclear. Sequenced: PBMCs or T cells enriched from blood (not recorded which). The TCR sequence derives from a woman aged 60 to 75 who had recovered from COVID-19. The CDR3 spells CASSFSESPLHF. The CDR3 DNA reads TGTGCCAGCAGTTTCTCCGAGTCACCCCTCCACTTT.